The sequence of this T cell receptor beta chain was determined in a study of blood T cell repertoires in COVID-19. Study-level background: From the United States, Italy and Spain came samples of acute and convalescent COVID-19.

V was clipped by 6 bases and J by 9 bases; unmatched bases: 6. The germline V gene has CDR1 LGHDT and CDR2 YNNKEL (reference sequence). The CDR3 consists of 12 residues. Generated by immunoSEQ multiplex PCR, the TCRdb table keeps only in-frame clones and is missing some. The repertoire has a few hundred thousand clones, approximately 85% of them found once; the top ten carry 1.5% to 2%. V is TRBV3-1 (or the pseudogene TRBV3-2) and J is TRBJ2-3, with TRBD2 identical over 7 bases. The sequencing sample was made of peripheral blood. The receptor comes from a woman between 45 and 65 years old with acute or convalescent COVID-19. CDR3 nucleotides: TGTGCCAGCAGTCAACTAGCGAACACGCAGTATTTT. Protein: CASSQLANTQYF.